The 11 T cell receptor beta chains given below trace back to one sample, sequenced in a study of blood T cell repertoires in COVID-19. The repertoire was sequenced with immunoSEQ multiplex PCR; TCRdb's copy has only in-frame clones and lacks some. The sample includes some 340,000 clones, over 90% of them seen just once. The sample consisted of PBMCs or T cells enriched from blood (not recorded which). These receptors were collected from a woman between 25 and 40 years old who had been exposed to COVID-19.

V and J are TRBV7-2 and TRBJ1-4; 7 positions match TRBD1. The CDR3 has 15 amino acids. With V trimmed by 5 bases and J by 0 bases, 3 bases remained unmatched. Per germline, CDR1 SGHTA and CDR2 FQGNSA. This CDR3 reads CASSLRGTTNEKLFF. In DNA form, the CDR3 reads TGTGCCAGCAGCCTCAGGGGGACAACTAATGAAAAACTGTTTTTT.

This chain joins TRBV11-2 and TRBJ2-7; TRBD2 agrees at 7 bases. Germline V CDR1 and CDR2: SGHAT, FQNNGV. This CDR3 region has 17 residues. Losses at the gene ends were 4 bases for V and 7 bases for J; bases not matched to a gene: 19. The DNA of the CDR3 is TGTGCCAGCAGCTCCCTCAACCTGGCTGTCGCGCGGGGGGAGCAGTACTTC. Translating it yields CASSSLNLAVARGEQYF.

The chain uses TRBV24-1 and TRBJ2-1; D call uncertain. In germline, CDR1 is KGHDR, CDR2 SFDVKD. There are 12 residues in the CDR3. The V end lost 0 bases, the J end lost 14 bases, and 10 bases lay between the germline ends. CDR3 sequence: CATSDLDGWKFF. The CDR3 DNA reads TGTGCCACCAGTGATTTGGACGGGTGGAAGTTCTTC.

The V gene is TRBV5-6, the J gene TRBJ2-2; maybe TRBD1 (6 bases). The CDR3 totals 18 residues. CDR1 SGHDT and CDR2 YYEEEE come from the germline V gene. V lost 3 bases and J lost 4, with 22 bases in between. The CDR3 bases are TGTGCCAGCAGCTCGGGAACAGGGATCTTATTGTCCACCGGGGAGCTGTTTTTT. This sequence encodes CASSSGTGILLSTGELFF.

The rearrangement joins TRBV19 to TRBJ1-2, with D maybe TRBD1 (5 bases). From germline, CDR1 is LNHDA and CDR2 SQIVND (reference sequence). V lost 9 bases to trimming and J lost 2 bases, with 19 bases between them. There are 15 residues in the CDR3. In DNA, the CDR3 is TGTGCCAGCATAAGGTCGGGACTCCTCAACTATGGCTACACCTTC. It codes for CASIRSGLLNYGYTF.

The chain recombines TRBV6-1 with TRBJ2-3; tentative D call: TRBD1 (6 bases). The V gene's germline CDR1 is MNHNS and CDR2 SASEGT. This CDR3 is 14 amino acids long. Trimming removed 2 bases at V and 4 bases at J, with 10 bases between. DNA for the CDR3: TGTGCCAGCAGTGAAATTGGGGGCGCAGATACGCAGTATTTT. Translating it yields CASSEIGGADTQYF.

This chain joins TRBV15 and TRBJ1-5; 7 positions agree with TRBD1. The CDR3 runs 15 residues. Germline-derived CDR1 and CDR2 are LNHNV and YYDKDF (reference sequence). Trimming at V came to 3 bases and at J to 2 bases, leaving 4 bases not matched to a gene. DNA of the CDR3: TGTGCCACCAGCAGGGGTGGACAGGGCAATCAGCCCCAGCATTTT. Amino acid sequence: CATSRGGQGNQPQHF.

The gene calls are TRBV20-1 and TRBJ1-2; 7 bases line up with TRBD1. The V gene end was trimmed by 5 bases and the J gene end by 14 bases; junction bases not matched to a gene: 11. Germline CDR1 is DFQATT and CDR2 is SNEGSKA (reference sequence). CDR3 length: 11 amino acids. DNA of the CDR3: TGCAGTGCTCAGACAGGGCCTTCATTTACCTTC. The encoded protein is CSAQTGPSFTF.

The DNA for the CDR3 is TGTGCCAGCAGTCCTACAGCCTCTGGAAACACCATATATTTT. This sequence encodes CASSPTASGNTIYF. The J gene is TRBJ1-3, the V gene TRBV6-5; the D is unclear. The CDR3 has 14 residues. V was shortened by 5 bases and J by 0 bases, with 8 bases between the two germline ends. Germline V gene data show CDR1 as MNHEY and CDR2 as SVGAGI.

This clone is a singleton in its sample. V usage is TRBV4-1 and J usage is TRBJ1-5; TRBD1 matches 7 bases. This CDR3 comprises 15 residues. Germline values: CDR1 MGHRA, CDR2 YSYEKL. The junction had 6 bases not matched to a gene; V was cut back by 4 bases and J by 3 bases. CDR3 bases: TGCGCCAGCAGCCCAACCGACAGGGACAATCAGCCCCAGCATTTT. Its translation: CASSPTDRDNQPQHF.

V is TRBV5-4 and J is TRBJ2-1; tentatively, D is TRBD2 (7 bases). Germline loops: CDR1 SGHNT, CDR2 YYREEE (reference sequence). The V gene lost 1 base and the J gene lost 5 bases, with 16 bases spanning the gap. The CDR3 has 16 amino acids. The CDR3 loop reads CASSLRPRGGDNEQFF. CDR3 nucleotides: TGTGCCAGCAGCTTGCGGCCCAGGGGAGGGGACAATGAGCAGTTCTTC.